Shown below are 7 T cell receptor beta chains from a single sample sequenced in a study of blood T cell repertoires in COVID-19. Assay: immunoSEQ multiplex PCR; the TCRdb copy retains only in-frame clones and omits some. The profile shows 250,000 to 350,000 clones, around 88% of them singletons. Sequencing used peripheral blood. The receptors originated from a woman aged 45-60 years with acute or convalescent COVID-19.

The chain carries TRBV7-9 and TRBJ1-2, with D perhaps TRBD1 (6 bases). Trimming stripped 9 bases from V and 4 bases from J, with 15 bases between. Germline loops: CDR1 SEHNR, CDR2 FQNEAQ (reference sequence). The CDR3 is 13 amino acids. Written as DNA, the CDR3 is TGTGCCAGTACCTCAGGGGACACCTATGGCTACACCTTC. Translating it yields CASTSGDTYGYTF.

The chain links TRBV6-5 to TRBJ1-2; maybe TRBD1 (5 bases). The CDR3 loop spans 14 amino acids. CDR1 is MNHEY and CDR2 is SVGAGI in the germline V gene. V lost 0 bases, J lost 6 bases, and 11 bases lay in between. In nucleotides, the CDR3 is TGTGCCAGCAGTTACTCGACCAGGGAGGATGGCTACACCTTC. Translating it yields CASSYSTREDGYTF.

This clone has a handful of counts. The chain joins TRBV7-9 to TRBJ2-5; 7 bases fit TRBD1. The V and J ends lost 1 base and 4 bases, in that order; junction bases with no gene match: 0. Germline CDR1 SEHNR, CDR2 FQNEAQ (reference sequence). The CDR3 is made up of 13 amino acids. The CDR3 DNA is TGTGCCAGCAGCTTAGACAGGGGAGAGACCCAGTACTTC. Protein: CASSLDRGETQYF. The full variable domain, in which reference TRBV7-9 and TRBJ2-5 provide the parts outside the CDR3, is DTGVSQNPRHKITKRGQNVTFRCDPISEHNRLYWYRQTLGQGPEFLTYFQNEAQLEKSRLLSDRFSAERPKGSFSTLEIQRTEQGDSAMYLCASSLDRGETQYFGPGTRLLVL.

The chain employs TRBV7-8 and TRBJ2-7; possibly TRBD2 for D (6 bases). The V gene lost 11 bases and the J gene lost 6 bases, with 17 bases spanning the gap. The CDR3 length is 12 residues. CDR1 SGHVS and CDR2 FQNEAQ come from the germline V gene. CDR3 in amino acids: CACRTIPGEQYF. The CDR3 nucleotides are TGTGCCTGCCGGACTATCCCTGGCGAGCAGTACTTC.

The CDR3 coding sequence is TGCAGTGCCTTAGCGGCAGATACGCAGTATTTT. Its protein is CSALAADTQYF. The chain recombines TRBV20-1 with TRBJ2-3, with D tentatively TRBD2 (6 bases). Trimming pared 6 bases from V and 4 bases from J, leaving 8 bases between. This CDR3 has 11 amino acids. Germline-derived CDR1 and CDR2 are DFQATT and SNEGSKA (reference sequence).

The chain couples TRBV7-9 to TRBJ1-2, with 7 bases lining up with TRBD1. CDR1 is SEHNR and CDR2 is FQNEAQ in the germline V gene (reference sequence). With 2 bases clipped from V and 0 bases from J, the junction kept 3 bases outside the gene matches. The CDR3 has 15 amino acids. The CDR3 loop reads CASSLWDRTNYGYTF. In nucleotides, the CDR3 is TGTGCCAGCAGCTTATGGGACAGAACTAACTATGGCTACACCTTC.

The CDR3 coding sequence is TGTGCCAGCAGCTTCGGGGTGGGCACTGAAGCTTTCTTT. Its translation: CASSFGVGTEAFF. This chain links TRBV5-4 with TRBJ1-1; D is uncertain. This CDR3 comprises 13 residues. Trimming stripped 2 bases from V and 4 bases from J, with 9 bases between. Germline-derived CDR1 and CDR2 are SGHNT and YYREEE (reference sequence).